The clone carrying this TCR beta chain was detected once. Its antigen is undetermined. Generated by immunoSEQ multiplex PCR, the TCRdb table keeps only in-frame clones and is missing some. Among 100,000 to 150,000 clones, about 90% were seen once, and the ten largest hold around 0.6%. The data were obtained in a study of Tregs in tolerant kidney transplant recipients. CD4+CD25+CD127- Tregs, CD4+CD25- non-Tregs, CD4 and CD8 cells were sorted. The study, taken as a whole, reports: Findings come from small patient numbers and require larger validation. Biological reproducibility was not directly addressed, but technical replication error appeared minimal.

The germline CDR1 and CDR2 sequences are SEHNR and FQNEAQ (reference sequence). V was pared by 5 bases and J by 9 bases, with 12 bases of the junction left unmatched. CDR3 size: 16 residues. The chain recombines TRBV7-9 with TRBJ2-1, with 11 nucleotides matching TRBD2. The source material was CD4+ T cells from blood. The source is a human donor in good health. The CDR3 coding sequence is TGTGCCAGCAGCCGATCAGGTAGCGGGGGGGCCGGTGAGCAGTTCTTC. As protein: CASSRSGSGGAGEQFF.